This TCR beta chain was recorded in a study of molecular identifiers for immune sequencing clone quantification. Across the study: Five portions were made in replicates from RNA of roughly 20,000 or 100,000 naive CD8 cells, and four underwent sequencing.

Comments on this clonotype: What it binds is unknown.

From the PCR reads, TCRdb called clonotypes with MiXCR, one entry per CDR3 protein. The table has some 590,000 distinct CDR3 sequences, over 25% seen once. The germline CDR1 and CDR2 sequences are SGHRS and YFSETQ. With V trimmed by 3 bases and J by 9 bases, 16 bases remained unmatched. The CDR3 is 17 residues long. Study findings and constraints: Sharing of a barcode by identical TCR molecules could cause highly expanded clone sizes to be underestimated.

This rearrangement joins TRBV5-1 to TRBJ2-1; 9 bases line up with TRBD2. The sample was naive CD8+ T cells from blood, with Jurkat cell RNA spiked in. Documented subset: FACS-sorted CD8+CD4-CCR7+CD45RA+ naive T cells. The source of this sequence is a human donor in good health. Some libraries in this study had Jurkat cell RNA spiked in. CDR3 in DNA: TGCGCCAGCAGCTGGACTAGCGTGAGTTACGTCGCCGCTGAGCAGTTCTTC. Its translation is CASSWTSVSYVAAEQFF.